Listed below are T cell receptor beta chains from one sample, sequenced in a study of T cells in Graves' hyperthyroidism and ophthalmopathy. TCRdb called the multiplex PCR reads again in MiXCR, with one record for every CDR3 protein. The sample consists of about 580,000 distinct CDR3 sequences, approximately 15% of them appearing once. Sequencing used blood. These receptors were taken from a woman younger than 45 with Graves' hyperthyroidism that later progressed to Graves' ophthalmopathy. The CDR3 runs from the conserved cysteine through the conserved F or W. The order of the fields is D gene, V gene, clone size, J gene, CDR3 DNA, CDR3 protein. The D gene is left open where the match is weak. Only part of the rows carry a size: once, few, many, or a class if the clone is expanded.

TRBD1,TRBV11-2,many,TRBJ2-7,TGTGCCAGCAGCCGGGTAAGGGGGACAGAGTACGAGCAGTACTTC,CASSRVRGTEYEQYF
NA,TRBV12-3/TRBV12-4,many,TRBJ2-3,TGTGCCAGCAGCCCCTCGACCGTATTTGGCACAGATACGCAGTATTTT,CASSPSTVFGTDTQYF
TRBD2,TRBV28,many,TRBJ2-5,TGTGCCAGCAGTCCAGGTAGCGGGTTACCCCCACCGGAGACCCAGTACTTC,CASSPGSGLPPPETQYF
NA,TRBV6-2/TRBV6-3,NA,TRBJ2-7,TGTGCCAGCAGTTACGGAGTGCGACACCTTTACGAGCAGTACTTC,CASSYGVRHLYEQYF
NA,TRBV20-1,many,TRBJ2-3,TGCAGTGCTAGTGTACAATACACAGATACGCAGTATTTT,CSASVQYTDTQYF
NA,TRBV28,few,TRBJ1-5,TGTGCCAGCAGACCGCCCCGGGAAGGGCGGAGTGAGAGCAATCAGCCCCAGCATTTT,CASRPPREGRSESNQPQHF
NA,TRBV3-1,many,TRBJ1-4,TGTGCCAGCAGCCAAAGGCGAGGTGAAAAACTGTTTTTT,CASSQRRGEKLFF
NA,TRBV28,many,TRBJ1-1,TGTGCCAGCAGTTTTGGAGTGGAGGGAAGCACTGAAGCTTTCTTT,CASSFGVEGSTEAFF
TRBD1,TRBV11-1,many,TRBJ1-6,TGTGCCAGCAGCTTTGAGGGGGCAAGTTCACCCCCCCACTTT,CASSFEGASSPPHF
TRBD1,TRBV11-2,many,TRBJ1-4,TGTGCCAGCAGCTTACTCTCCGGGACAGGGCCTAATGAAAAACTGTTTTTT,CASSLLSGTGPNEKLFF
TRBD2,TRBV12-3/TRBV12-4,many,TRBJ2-1,TGTGCCAGCAGCGGGAGGGGCTCCTACAATGAGCAGTTCTTC,CASSGRGSYNEQFF
TRBD2,TRBV4-3,many,TRBJ2-7,TGCGCCAGCAGCCAAGATTCAGCGGGAGAAGGCGAGCAGTACTTC,CASSQDSAGEGEQYF
NA,TRBV12-3/TRBV12-4,many,TRBJ1-1,TGTGCCAGCAACCCCGGGGGGACCTTCCTTAATCCTGAAGCTTTCTTT,CASNPGGTFLNPEAFF
TRBD1,TRBV30,few,TRBJ2-3,TGTGCCTGGACCAGACAGGGGGCAATGACAGATACGCAGTATTTT,CAWTRQGAMTDTQYF
NA,TRBV29-1,few,TRBJ1-3,TGCAGCGTTACCGGGACCCCCTCTGGAAACACCATATATTTT,CSVTGTPSGNTIYF
NA,TRBV20-1,many,TRBJ1-1,TGCAGCTCCGCGGCCCAAGGAGGTTTATACACTGAAGCTTTCTTT,CSSAAQGGLYTEAFF
TRBD2,TRBV28,many,TRBJ2-7,TGTGCCAGCAGTTTAATCGGGCTAGCGGGAGGCCACGAGCAGTACTTC,CASSLIGLAGGHEQYF
NA,TRBV20-1,many,TRBJ1-6,TGCAGTGACAGTCGAGGGGTTGGTGGGTTATCAAATTCACCCCTCCACTTT,CSDSRGVGGLSNSPLHF
NA,TRBV18,many,TRBJ2-2,TGTGCCAGCTCCCCCAGACGGGATGAGGTCACCGGGGAGCTGTTTTTT,CASSPRRDEVTGELFF
NA,TRBV2,many,TRBJ1-5,TGTGCCAGCAGTGGACAGAATAATCAGCCCCAGCATTTT,CASSGQNNQPQHF
NA,TRBV13,many,TRBJ1-1,TGTGCCAGCAGCAGCCAAGCCGGGGGCACTGAAGCTTTCTTT,CASSSQAGGTEAFF
NA,TRBV29-1,few,TRBJ1-1,TGCAGCGTTCAACCCCCGGGGACTGAAGCTTTCTTT,CSVQPPGTEAFF
NA,TRBV20-1,many,TRBJ1-5,TGCAGTGCTAGAAATCGTCAGGGAGATCAGCCCCAGCATTTT,CSARNRQGDQPQHF
TRBD1,TRBV7-2,NA,TRBJ2-7,TGTGCCAGCAGCAACCCGCCCTGGACAGGGCCTAGGTCGGGTTACGAGCAGTACTTC,CASSNPPWTGPRSGYEQYF
NA,TRBV7-8,NA,TRBJ2-5,TGTGCCAGCAGAACTTCTCAGGGTTCCCTTACCTCCCAGTACTTC,CASRTSQGSLTSQYF
TRBD1,TRBV19,few,TRBJ2-7,TGTGCCAGTAGTCCAATTCCGGGACAGGGGGCAGACGAGCAGTACTTC,CASSPIPGQGADEQYF
TRBD1,TRBV27,many,TRBJ2-7,TGTGCCAGCAGGTCGGGACAGGTCTACGAGCAGTACTTC,CASRSGQVYEQYF